What follows describes a single T cell receptor beta chain. This record comes from a study of shared clonotypes between healthy human individuals. Repertoires were generated with immunoSEQ multiplex PCR, while TCRdb's copy carries only in-frame clones and drops some. The table has over a million clones, around 75% seen once. Germline V gene data show CDR1 as MNHEY and CDR2 as SMNVEV (reference sequence). Losses at the gene ends were 3 bases for V and 4 bases for J; bases not matched to a gene: 5. This CDR3 is built from 15 residues. The chain employs TRBV27 and TRBJ1-5; 8 nucleotides align to TRBD1. The sequencing input was memory CD4+ T cells sorted from blood. Documented subset: CD45RA-negative fraction. This receptor was taken from a man aged 18 to 35 in good health. CDR3: CASSFTTGANQPQHF. The DNA of the CDR3 is TGTGCCAGCAGTTTTACGACAGGGGCGAATCAGCCCCAGCATTTT.